This T cell receptor beta chain emerged from a study of OX40 agonist ivuxolimab in advanced cancers. Study in general: Those enrolled were roughly 80% male, with a mean age of about 60 years and ages from 23 to 79.

This CDR3 contains 16 residues. Trimming shortened V by 3 bases and J by 1 base, and 16 bases separated the two germline ends. Per the germline V gene, CDR1 is SGHRS and CDR2 is YFSETQ. Only in-frame clones appear in the TCRdb table, and some are missing; sequencing was by immunoSEQ multiplex PCR. Seen here are some 70,000 clones, 65% to 90% observed once, and the top ten hold more than 1.4%. This chain joins TRBV5-1 and TRBJ1-1; possible D gene TRBD1, 5 bases. The origin of this receptor is an adult with an advanced solid tumor such as melanoma, head and neck, liver or kidney cancer. The input for sequencing was CD4+ or CD8+ T cells sorted from blood, taken in a trial of the OX40 agonist ivuxolimab. CDR3 bases: TGCGCCAGCAGCTCTGGGATCCAGGGTGAGAACACTGAAGCTTTCTTT. Translated, it gives CASSSGIQGENTEAFF.